Listed below are T cell receptor beta chains from one sample, sequenced in a study of shared clonotypes between healthy human individuals. Sequencing used immunoSEQ multiplex PCR; TCRdb keeps in-frame clones, though not all of them. The sample shows hundreds of thousands of clones, around 95% of them seen only once. The material sequenced was naive CD8+ T cells sorted from blood. The receptors stem from a woman aged 25 to 45 in good health. Each CDR3 is given with its conserved first and last residue. The D gene is left open where the match is weak. Clone size is shown for a subset of rows, as once, few, many or a class of expanded clone.

j_call	clone_size	v_call	d_call	cdr3_aa	cdr3_nt
TRBJ2-3	NA	TRBV6-5	TRBD1	CASSTQGAADTQYF	TGTGCCAGCAGTACTCAGGGGGCCGCAGATACGCAGTATTTT
TRBJ2-5	NA	TRBV28	TRBD1	CAASRRDSQETQYF	TGTGCCGCCTCCAGAAGGGACAGCCAAGAGACCCAGTACTTC
TRBJ1-5	NA	TRBV4-1	NA	CASSQVGGNQPQHF	TGCGCCAGCAGCCAAGTGGGGGGGAATCAGCCCCAGCATTTT
TRBJ2-2	once	TRBV19	NA	CASSTAPPSFANTGELFF	TGTGCCAGTAGTACGGCCCCCCCTTCATTCGCGAACACCGGGGAGCTGTTTTTT
TRBJ2-1	NA	TRBV28	TRBD2	CASTEKTGRNEQFF	TGTGCCAGCACCGAGAAAACCGGGAGGAATGAGCAGTTCTTC
TRBJ1-1	NA	TRBV7-9	TRBD1	CASSSKDRVEAFF	TGTGCCAGCAGCTCAAAGGACAGGGTGGAAGCTTTCTTT
TRBJ2-1	once	TRBV15	NA	CATSRRISYNEQFF	TGTGCCACCAGCAGGAGGATCTCCTACAATGAGCAGTTCTTC
TRBJ2-7	NA	TRBV11-2	NA	CASSLDIAYEQYF	TGTGCCAGCAGCTTAGATATCGCGTACGAGCAGTACTTC
TRBJ2-5	NA	TRBV6-5	NA	CASSYGSQETQYF	TGTGCCAGCAGTTACGGGTCCCAGGAGACCCAGTACTTC
TRBJ2-2	NA	TRBV19	NA	CASSIRRGDTGELFF	TGTGCCAGTAGTATTCGGCGGGGTGACACCGGGGAGCTGTTTTTT
TRBJ1-1	NA	TRBV5-6	NA	CASSIGTRGTEAFF	TGTGCCAGCAGCATTGGGACTCGGGGGACTGAAGCTTTCTTT
TRBJ2-1	NA	TRBV11-2	NA	CASSLDNYEQFF	TGTGCCAGCAGCTTAGATAATTATGAGCAGTTCTTC
TRBJ2-7	NA	TRBV6-6	NA	CASSADRVSYEQYF	TGTGCCAGCAGTGCGGACAGAGTCTCCTACGAGCAGTACTTC
TRBJ2-7	NA	TRBV25-1	NA	CASSDYRFSYEQYF	TGTGCCAGCAGTGACTACAGGTTCTCCTACGAGCAGTACTTC
TRBJ2-1	NA	TRBV19	TRBD2	CASTMRGSYNEQFF	TGTGCCAGTACCATGCGGGGGTCCTACAATGAGCAGTTCTTC
TRBJ2-7	NA	TRBV7-9	TRBD1	CASTQTIGTALIVEQYF	TGTGCCAGCACCCAGACGATCGGGACAGCCCTAATTGTAGAGCAGTACTTC
TRBJ2-7	few	TRBV7-3	TRBD2	CASSSGGISYEQYF	TGTGCCAGCAGTTCGGGAGGTATCTCCTACGAGCAGTACTTC
TRBJ1-5	NA	TRBV27	TRBD1	CASKQGTSNQPQHF	TGTGCCAGCAAACAGGGGACGAGCAATCAGCCCCAGCATTTT
TRBJ2-7	NA	TRBV2	TRBD2	CASKGGGLAGDEVYEQYF	TGTGCCAGCAAGGGGGGAGGACTAGCGGGAGATGAGGTCTACGAGCAGTACTTC
TRBJ2-7	NA	TRBV7-2	NA	CASSIGYEQYF	TGTGCCAGCAGCATCGGGTACGAGCAGTACTTC
TRBJ2-1	NA	TRBV7-9	NA	CASSPPQATSYNEQFF	TGTGCCAGTAGCCCTCCCCAGGCGACCTCCTACAATGAGCAGTTCTTC
TRBJ2-7	NA	TRBV7-8	TRBD1	CASSLGPGTGSSEQYF	TGTGCCAGCAGCTTAGGGCCCGGGACAGGGTCGAGCGAGCAGTACTTC
TRBJ2-7	NA	TRBV23-1	NA	CASSQSPNPYEQYF	TGCGCCAGCAGTCAATCCCCGAATCCCTACGAGCAGTACTTC